This T cell receptor beta chain was identified during a study of long-term antiretroviral therapy in people with HIV (dated by TCRdb to between 2021 and 2024). Concerning the study at large: The earliest samples were collected about a decade before the 2015 WHO recommendation for immediate ART, when ART was typically delayed until CD4 counts fell. This retrospective serial study examined whether starting ART and sustained HIV suppression were associated with changes in the composition and diversity of the TRB repertoire in peripheral blood. A total of 150 to 200 cryopreserved PBMC samples came from around 30 adults with confirmed HIV infection and were collected serially over a mean of approximately six years (range 1-12). Among the approximately 30 participants with HIV, over nine were female. Test extractions of a monoclonal T-cell line alongside 33 polyclonal samples showed no cross-contamination during QIAcube processing.

About this clone itself: The clone's antigen remains unknown. The input lacks base qualities; no much larger clone sits a single base away.

To be included, a participant needed at least one PBMC sample from before ART initiation plus at least two post-ART samples. Every participant with HIV received treatment in the United States of America. Before DNA extraction, cryopreserved samples of about 0.95-10 million PBMC were thawed and then washed. At the time of the earliest PBMC sample for each participant with HIV, ages ranged from roughly 23 to 60 years. PBMC samples were contributed by each participant from 1-4 timepoints before ART initiation and 2-8 timepoints after ART initiation, with a median of 7 samples. For every participant, serial HIV viral load, CD4+ T-cell count, ART history and demographic data were obtained. A Qiagen kit on a QIAcube was used to extract genomic DNA from unsorted PBMC, with samples processed in batches of 12. The immunoSEQ hsTCRB v3.0 assay was used at survey level resolution for TRB variable region sequencing. The targeted TRB sequencing depth was roughly 35,000-50,000 T-cell genomes per sample. TRB libraries were pooled and sequenced on an Illumina MiSeq using a v3 150-cycle kit. As for the original processing: Analysis of repertoires was carried out in R inside a reproducible Nextflow workflow spanning QC, data transformation and analysis. LymphoSeq2, an R package for exploring AIRR-Seq data, was used to implement the custom analyses. A few samples yielding fewer than 5000 total TRB sequences were excluded, leaving 188 analyzed HIV repertoires. Among the roughly 180 retained HIV repertoires, approximately 59 were collected before ART initiation and 129 after ART initiation. Repertoires were downsampled to 5000 TRB nucleotide sequences, and summary statistics were averaged over 100 downsampling iterations. TRB sequences were retained for analysis only if CDR3 regions of at least seven amino acids were present. Diversity was measured with a Shannon entropy-derived clonality score and the Gini coefficient. In repertoire networks, the top 5000 CDR3 amino acid sequences were linked whenever an edit distance of one separated two sequences. GLIPH2 predicted antigen specificity groups and MHC restriction for TRB CDR3 amino acid sequences. To flag known associations with CMV, EBV, HIV or tissue antigens, CDR3 amino acid sequences were compared against VDJdb and McPAS-TCR. Pre-ART, post-ART and control groups were compared with Wilcoxon signed-rank tests and Holm-Bonferroni correction. What TCRdb holds here is the immuneACCESS table cut down to in-frame rearrangements. Part of the clones is not present; checked against another copy, under half of the missing clones reflect an unresolved V gene, and the others are unexplained. The V and J calls and clone size were taken over from that table, and D and trimming were inferred from the DNA. This sample holds approximately 33,000 clones; approximately 85% were observed only once. Approximately 3.8% of the sample lies in the top ten.

Results the study describes overall, beyond this receptor: Compared with controls, HIV repertoires had narrower CDR3 length ranges, and the network structure pointed to an antigen-experienced repertoire that shifted only slightly toward naive after ART. Owing to limited PBMC availability, only the TCR beta chain was sequenced, without alpha chain pairing. Inferences about post-ART repertoire changes were limited because no data were available on ART adherence, viral resistance or therapy changes. The samples span the years 2004 to 2017, and the ART regimens used at that time may not be as effective as current regimens. Expanded TRB clones identified before ART initiation dominated the repertoire at all time points, although this dominance fluctuated and declined in many PLHIV after ART. A significant increase in TRB diversity was found to be associated with ART initiation, although TRB diversity was observed to remain significantly below that of transplant donor controls even after long-term ART. Unsorted PBMC were profiled instead of sorted CD4+ and CD8+ T cells because pre-ART samples had limited cell numbers.

V is cut by 8 bases and J by 3 bases, and the space between the germline ends is 20 bases. As encoded in the germline V gene, CDR1 is LGHNA while CDR2 is YSLEER. Reading from cysteine to phenylalanine, the CDR3 counts 15 amino acids. Only the CDR3 part of the read is kept: 45 bases, read in frame from the first base. This receptor was obtained from a young man with HIV. Rearrangement joined TRBV4-3 to TRBJ2-7, with a tentative D gene TRBD2 over 6 matching bases. Material: unsorted PBMCs, obtained 0.8 years before starting antiretroviral therapy. The nucleotides are TGCGCCAGCTCGCCATGGATCCGGGAGTACTACGAGCAGTACTTC. Translated, it gives CASSPWIREYYEQYF.